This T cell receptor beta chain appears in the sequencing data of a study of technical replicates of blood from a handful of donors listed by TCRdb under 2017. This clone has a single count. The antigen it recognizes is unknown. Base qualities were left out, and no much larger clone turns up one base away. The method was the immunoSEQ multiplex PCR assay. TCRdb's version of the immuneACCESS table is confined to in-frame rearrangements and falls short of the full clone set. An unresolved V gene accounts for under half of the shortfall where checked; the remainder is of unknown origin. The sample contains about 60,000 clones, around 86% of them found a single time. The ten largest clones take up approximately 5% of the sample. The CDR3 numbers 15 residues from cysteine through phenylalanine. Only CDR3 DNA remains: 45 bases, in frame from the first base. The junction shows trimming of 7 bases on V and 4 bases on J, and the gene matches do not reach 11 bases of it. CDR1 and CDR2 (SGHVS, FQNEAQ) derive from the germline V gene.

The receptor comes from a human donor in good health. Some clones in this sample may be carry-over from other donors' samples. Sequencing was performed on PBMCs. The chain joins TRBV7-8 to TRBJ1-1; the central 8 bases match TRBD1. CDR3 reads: CASTPRQGAGTEAFF. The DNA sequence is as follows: TGTGCCAGCACCCCGCGGCAGGGGGCCGGCACTGAAGCTTTCTTT.